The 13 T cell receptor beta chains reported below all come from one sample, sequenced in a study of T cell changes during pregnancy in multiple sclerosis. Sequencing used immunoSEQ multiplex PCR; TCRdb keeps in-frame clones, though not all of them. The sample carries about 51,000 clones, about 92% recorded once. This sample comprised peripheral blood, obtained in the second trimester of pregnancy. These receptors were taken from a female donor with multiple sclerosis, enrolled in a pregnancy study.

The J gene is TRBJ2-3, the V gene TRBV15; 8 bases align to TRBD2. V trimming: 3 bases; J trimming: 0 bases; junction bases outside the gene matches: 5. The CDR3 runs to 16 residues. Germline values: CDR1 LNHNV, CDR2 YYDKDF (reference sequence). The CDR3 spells CATSSDGRGSTDTQYF. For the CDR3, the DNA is TGTGCCACCAGCAGTGACGGGAGGGGGAGCACAGATACGCAGTATTTT. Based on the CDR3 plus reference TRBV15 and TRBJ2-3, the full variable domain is DAMVIQNPRYQVTQFGKPVTLSCSQTLNHNVMYWYQQKSSQAPKLLFHYYDKDFNNEADTPDNFQSRRPNTSFCFLDIRSPGLGDTAMYLCATSSDGRGSTDTQYFGPGTRLTVL.

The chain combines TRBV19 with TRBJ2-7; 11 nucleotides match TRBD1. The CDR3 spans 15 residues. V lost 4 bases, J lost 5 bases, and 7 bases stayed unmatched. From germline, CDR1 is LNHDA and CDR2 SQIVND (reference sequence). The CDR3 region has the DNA TGTGCCAGTAGTAACTCCGGGACAGGGGGTCACGAGCAGTACTTC. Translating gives CASSNSGTGGHEQYF.

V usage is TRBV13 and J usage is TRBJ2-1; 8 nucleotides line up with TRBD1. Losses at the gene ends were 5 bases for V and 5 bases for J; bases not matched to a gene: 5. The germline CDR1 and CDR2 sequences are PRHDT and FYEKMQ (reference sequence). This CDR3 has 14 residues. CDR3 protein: CASSPRTGNNEQFF. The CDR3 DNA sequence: TGTGCCAGCAGCCCGCGGACAGGGAACAATGAGCAGTTCTTC.

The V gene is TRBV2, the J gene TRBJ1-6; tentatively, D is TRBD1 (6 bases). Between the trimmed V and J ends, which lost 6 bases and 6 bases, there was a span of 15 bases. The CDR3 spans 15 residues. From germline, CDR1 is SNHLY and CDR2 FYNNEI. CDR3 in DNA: TGTGCCAGCAGGTCCCTAACAGGGACTAATTCACCCCTCCACTTT. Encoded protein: CASRSLTGTNSPLHF.

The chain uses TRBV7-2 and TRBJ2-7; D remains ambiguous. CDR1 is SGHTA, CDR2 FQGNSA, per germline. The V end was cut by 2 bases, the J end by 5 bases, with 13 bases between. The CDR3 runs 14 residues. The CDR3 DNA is TGTGCCAGCAGCTTATCCCCCGGCGGCGACGAGCAGTACTTC. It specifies CASSLSPGGDEQYF.

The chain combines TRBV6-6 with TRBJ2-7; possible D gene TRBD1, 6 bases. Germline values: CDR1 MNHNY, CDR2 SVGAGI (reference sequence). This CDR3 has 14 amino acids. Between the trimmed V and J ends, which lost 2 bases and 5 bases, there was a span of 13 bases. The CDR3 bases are TGTGCCAGCAGTTACGTTGGCAGGGGAGACGAGCAGTACTTC. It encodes CASSYVGRGDEQYF.

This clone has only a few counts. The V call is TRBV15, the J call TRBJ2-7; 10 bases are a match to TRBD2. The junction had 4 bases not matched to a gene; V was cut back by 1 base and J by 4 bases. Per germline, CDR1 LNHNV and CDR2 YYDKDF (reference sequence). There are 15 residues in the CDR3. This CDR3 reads CATSRGLGLAYEQYF. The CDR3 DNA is TGTGCCACCAGCAGAGGGCTGGGACTAGCGTACGAGCAGTACTTC.

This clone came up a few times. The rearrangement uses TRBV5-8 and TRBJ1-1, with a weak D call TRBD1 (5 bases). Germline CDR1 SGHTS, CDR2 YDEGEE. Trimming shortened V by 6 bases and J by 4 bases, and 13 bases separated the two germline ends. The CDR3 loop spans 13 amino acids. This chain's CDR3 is CASTPWGGTEAFF. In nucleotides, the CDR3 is TGTGCCAGCACCCCCTGGGGGGGCACTGAAGCTTTCTTT.

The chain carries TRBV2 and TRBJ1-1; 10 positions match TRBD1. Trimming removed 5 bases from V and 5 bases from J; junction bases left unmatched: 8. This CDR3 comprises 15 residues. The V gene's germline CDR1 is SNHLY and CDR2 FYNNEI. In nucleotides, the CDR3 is TGTGCCAGCAGTCCTCCGGGACAGGGGATGACTGAAGCTTTCTTT. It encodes CASSPPGQGMTEAFF. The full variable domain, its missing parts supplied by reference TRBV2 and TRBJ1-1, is EPEVTQTPSHQVTQMGQEVILRCVPISNHLYFYWYRQILGQKVEFLVSFYNNEISEKSEIFDDQFSVERPDGSNFTLKIRSTKLEDSAMYFCASSPPGQGMTEAFFGQGTRLTVV.

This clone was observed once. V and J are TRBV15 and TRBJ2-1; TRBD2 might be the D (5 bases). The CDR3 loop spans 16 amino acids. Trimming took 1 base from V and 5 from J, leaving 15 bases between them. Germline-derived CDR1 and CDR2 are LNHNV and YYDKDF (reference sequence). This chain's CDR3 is CATSRGGFSVNNEQFF. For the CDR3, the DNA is TGTGCCACCAGCAGAGGGGGATTTAGCGTAAACAATGAGCAGTTCTTC.

Written as DNA, the CDR3 is TGTGCCAGCAGTCTCCAATGGGACATTGGGTTCTTC. Protein product: CASSLQWDIGFF. The rearrangement joins TRBV2 to TRBJ2-1; tentative D call: TRBD1 (6 bases). Germline V lookup: CDR1 SNHLY, CDR2 FYNNEI. The CDR3 covers 12 residues. V gave up 5 bases and J gave up 15 bases, with 17 bases separating them.

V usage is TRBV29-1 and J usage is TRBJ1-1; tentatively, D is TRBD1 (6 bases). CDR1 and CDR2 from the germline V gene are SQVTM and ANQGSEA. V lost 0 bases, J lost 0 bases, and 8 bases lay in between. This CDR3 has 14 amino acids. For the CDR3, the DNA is TGCAGCGTTGAAGAGGGGGCGTTGAACACTGAAGCTTTCTTT. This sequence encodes CSVEEGALNTEAFF.

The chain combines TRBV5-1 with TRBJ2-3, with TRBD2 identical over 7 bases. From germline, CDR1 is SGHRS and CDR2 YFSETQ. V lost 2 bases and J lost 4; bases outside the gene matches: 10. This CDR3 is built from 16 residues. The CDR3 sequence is CASSFGGRAGADTQYF. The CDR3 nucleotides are TGCGCCAGCAGCTTTGGAGGGAGGGCCGGGGCAGATACGCAGTATTTT.